This T cell receptor (beta chain) derives from a study of patients and donors after allogeneic stem cell transplantation. One entry per CDR3 protein results from TCRdb running MiXCR on the RT-PCR reads. The repertoire holds 410,000 or so distinct CDR3 sequences, with roughly 16% as singletons. The CDR3 has 16 residues. CDR1 and CDR2 (germline): MNHEY, SMNVEV (reference sequence). V dropped 0 bases and J dropped 11 bases, with 20 bases sitting between them. The TCR comes from a human donor who was either an allogeneic HSCT recipient or a stem cell or donor lymphocyte infusion donor (not recorded which). It is not recorded whose cells these are; they may come from a transplant donor. Sequencing used blood, either unsorted or a sorted T cell fraction (not recorded which). The chain employs TRBV27 and TRBJ1-5; a weak D match, TRBD1 (6 bases). The CDR3 region has the DNA TGTGCCAGCAGTTTATCGGGCGACGGGGGCGGAAAGGCCCAGCATTTT. Translated, it gives CASSLSGDGGGKAQHF.